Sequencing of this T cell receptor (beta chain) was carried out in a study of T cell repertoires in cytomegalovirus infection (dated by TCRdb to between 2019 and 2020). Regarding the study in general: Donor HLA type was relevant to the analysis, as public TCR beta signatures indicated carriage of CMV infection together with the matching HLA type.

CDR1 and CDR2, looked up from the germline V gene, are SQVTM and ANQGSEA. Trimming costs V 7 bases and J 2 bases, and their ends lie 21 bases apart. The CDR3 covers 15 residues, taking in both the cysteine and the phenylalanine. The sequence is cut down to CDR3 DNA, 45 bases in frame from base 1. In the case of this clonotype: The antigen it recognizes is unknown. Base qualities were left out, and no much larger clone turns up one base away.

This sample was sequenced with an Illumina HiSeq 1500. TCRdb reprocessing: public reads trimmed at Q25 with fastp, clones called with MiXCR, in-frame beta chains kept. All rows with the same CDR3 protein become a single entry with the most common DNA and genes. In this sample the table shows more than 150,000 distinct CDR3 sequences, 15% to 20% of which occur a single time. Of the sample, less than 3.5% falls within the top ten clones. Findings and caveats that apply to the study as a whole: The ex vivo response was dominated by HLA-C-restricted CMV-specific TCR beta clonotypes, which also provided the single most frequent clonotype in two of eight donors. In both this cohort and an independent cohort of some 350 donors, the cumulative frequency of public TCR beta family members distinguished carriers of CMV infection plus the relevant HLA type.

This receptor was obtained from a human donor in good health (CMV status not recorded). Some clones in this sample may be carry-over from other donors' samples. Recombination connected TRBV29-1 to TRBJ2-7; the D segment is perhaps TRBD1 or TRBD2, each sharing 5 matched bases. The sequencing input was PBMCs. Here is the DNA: TGCAGCGCAGAGGCTCCCCGGGACGGTACCTACGAGCAGTACTTC. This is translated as CSAEAPRDGTYEQYF.